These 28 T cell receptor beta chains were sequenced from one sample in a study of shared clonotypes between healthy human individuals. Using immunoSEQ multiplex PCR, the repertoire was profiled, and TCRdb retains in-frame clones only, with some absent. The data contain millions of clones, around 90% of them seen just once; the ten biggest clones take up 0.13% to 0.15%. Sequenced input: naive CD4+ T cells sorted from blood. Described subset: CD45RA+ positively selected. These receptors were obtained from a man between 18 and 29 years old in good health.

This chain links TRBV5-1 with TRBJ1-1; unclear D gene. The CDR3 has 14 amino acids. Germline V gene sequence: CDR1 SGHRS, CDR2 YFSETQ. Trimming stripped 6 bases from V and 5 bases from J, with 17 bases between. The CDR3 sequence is CASNLGEIGTEAFF. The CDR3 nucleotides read TGCGCCAGCAATCTGGGTGAGATTGGGACTGAAGCTTTCTTT.

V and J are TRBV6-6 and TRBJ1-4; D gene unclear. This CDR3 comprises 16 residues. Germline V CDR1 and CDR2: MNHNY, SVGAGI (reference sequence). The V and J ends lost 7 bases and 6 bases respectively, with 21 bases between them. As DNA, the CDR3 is TGTGCCAGCACTCCTTCCTTATGGGTTTTGGATGAAAAACTGTTTTTT. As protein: CASTPSLWVLDEKLFF.

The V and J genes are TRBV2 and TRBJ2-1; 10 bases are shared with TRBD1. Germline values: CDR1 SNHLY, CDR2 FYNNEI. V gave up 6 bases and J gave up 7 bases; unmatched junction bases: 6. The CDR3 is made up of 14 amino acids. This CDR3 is CASSPGQGENEQFF. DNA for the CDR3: TGTGCCAGCAGCCCCGGACAGGGGGAGAATGAGCAGTTCTTC.

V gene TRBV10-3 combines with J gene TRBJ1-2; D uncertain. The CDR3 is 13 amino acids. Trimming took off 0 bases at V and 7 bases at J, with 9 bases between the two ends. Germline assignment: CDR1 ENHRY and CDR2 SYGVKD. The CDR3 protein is CAISESEAGGYTF. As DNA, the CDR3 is TGTGCCATCAGTGAGTCGGAGGCTGGTGGCTACACCTTC.

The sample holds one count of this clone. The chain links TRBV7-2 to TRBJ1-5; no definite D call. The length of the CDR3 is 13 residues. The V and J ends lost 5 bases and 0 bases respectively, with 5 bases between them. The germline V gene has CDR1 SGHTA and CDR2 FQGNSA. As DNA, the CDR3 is TGTGCCAGCAGCGGCTATAGCAATCAGCCCCAGCATTTT. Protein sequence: CASSGYSNQPQHF.

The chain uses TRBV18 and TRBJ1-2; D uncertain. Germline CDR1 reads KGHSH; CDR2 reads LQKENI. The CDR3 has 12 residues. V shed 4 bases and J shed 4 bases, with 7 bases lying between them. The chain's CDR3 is CASSQFSYGYTF. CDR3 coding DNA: TGTGCCAGCTCACAATTCTCCTATGGCTACACCTTC.

CDR3 DNA: TGTGCCAGCACCAGACAAGAGACCCAGTACTTC. Translated, it gives CASTRQETQYF. The V and J genes are TRBV7-9 and TRBJ2-5; D remains unclear. Germline V gene sequence: CDR1 SEHNR, CDR2 FQNEAQ (reference sequence). This CDR3 has 11 amino acids. V was shortened by 7 bases and J by 2 bases, with 5 bases between the two germline ends. The entire variable domain, with the rest obtained from reference TRBV7-9 and TRBJ2-5, is as follows: DTGVSQNPRHKITKRGQNVTFRCDPISEHNRLYWYRQTLGQGPEFLTYFQNEAQLEKSRLLSDRFSAERPKGSFSTLEIQRTEQGDSAMYLCASTRQETQYFGPGTRLLVL.

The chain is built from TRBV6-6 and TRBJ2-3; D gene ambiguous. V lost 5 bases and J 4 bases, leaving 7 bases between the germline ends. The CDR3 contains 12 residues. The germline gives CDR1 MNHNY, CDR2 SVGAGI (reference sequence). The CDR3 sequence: CASSPPADTQYF. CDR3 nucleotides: TGTGCCAGCAGTCCCCCGGCAGATACGCAGTATTTT.

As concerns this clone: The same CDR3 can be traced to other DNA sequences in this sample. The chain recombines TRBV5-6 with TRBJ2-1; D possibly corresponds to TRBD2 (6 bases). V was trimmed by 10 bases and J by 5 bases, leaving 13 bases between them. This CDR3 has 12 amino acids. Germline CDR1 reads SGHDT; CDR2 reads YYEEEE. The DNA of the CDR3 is TGTGCCTCATGGGGACTTAACAATGAGCAGTTCTTC. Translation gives CASWGLNNEQFF.

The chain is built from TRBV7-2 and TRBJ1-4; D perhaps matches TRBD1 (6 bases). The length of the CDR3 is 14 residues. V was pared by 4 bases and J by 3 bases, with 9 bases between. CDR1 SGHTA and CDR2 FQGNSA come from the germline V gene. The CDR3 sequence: CASSSQGSNEKLFF. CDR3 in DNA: TGTGCCAGCAGCTCCCAGGGGTCTAATGAAAAACTGTTTTTT. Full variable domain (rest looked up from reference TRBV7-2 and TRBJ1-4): GAGVSQSPSNKVTEKGKDVELRCDPISGHTALYWYRQSLGQGLEFLIYFQGNSAPDKSGLPSDRFSAERTGGSVSTLTIQRTQQEDSAVYLCASSSQGSNEKLFFGSGTQLSVL.

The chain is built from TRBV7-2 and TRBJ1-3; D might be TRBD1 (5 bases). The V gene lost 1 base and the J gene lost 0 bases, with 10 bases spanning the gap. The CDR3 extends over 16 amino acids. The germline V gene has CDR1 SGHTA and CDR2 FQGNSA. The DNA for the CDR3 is TGTGCCAGCAGCTTAGTTTCCGGGGGCTCTGGAAACACCATATATTTT. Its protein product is CASSLVSGGSGNTIYF.

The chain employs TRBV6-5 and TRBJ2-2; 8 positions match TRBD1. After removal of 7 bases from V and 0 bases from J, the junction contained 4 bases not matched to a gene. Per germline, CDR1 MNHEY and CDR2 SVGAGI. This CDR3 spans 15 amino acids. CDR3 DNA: TGTGCCAGCACTCCACAGGGGGCGAACACCGGGGAGCTGTTTTTT. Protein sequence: CASTPQGANTGELFF.

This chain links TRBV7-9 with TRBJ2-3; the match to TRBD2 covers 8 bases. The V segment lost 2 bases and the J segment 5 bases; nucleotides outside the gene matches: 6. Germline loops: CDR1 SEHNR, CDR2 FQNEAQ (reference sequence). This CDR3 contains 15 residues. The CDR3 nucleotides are TGTGCCAGCAGCTTAATAGCGGGACTCGGAGATACGCAGTATTTT. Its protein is CASSLIAGLGDTQYF.

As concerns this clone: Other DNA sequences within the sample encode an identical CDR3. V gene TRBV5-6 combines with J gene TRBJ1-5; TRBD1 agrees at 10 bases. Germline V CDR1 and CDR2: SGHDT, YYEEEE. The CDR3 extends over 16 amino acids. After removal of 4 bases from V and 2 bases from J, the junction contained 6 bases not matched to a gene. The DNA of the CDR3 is TGTGCCAGCAGCCGGGACAGGGGTAGAGGCAATCAGCCCCAGCATTTT. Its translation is CASSRDRGRGNQPQHF.

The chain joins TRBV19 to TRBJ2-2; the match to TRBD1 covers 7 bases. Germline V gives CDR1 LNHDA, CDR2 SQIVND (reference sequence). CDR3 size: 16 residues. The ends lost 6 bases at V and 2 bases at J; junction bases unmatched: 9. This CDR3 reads CASRDGQVLNTGELFF. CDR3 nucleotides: TGTGCCAGTAGGGATGGACAGGTTCTTAACACCGGGGAGCTGTTTTTT.

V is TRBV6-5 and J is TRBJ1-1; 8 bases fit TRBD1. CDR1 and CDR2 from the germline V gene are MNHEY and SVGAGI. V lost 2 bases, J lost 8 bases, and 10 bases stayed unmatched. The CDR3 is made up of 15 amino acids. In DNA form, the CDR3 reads TGTGCCAGCAGTTACCAGGCAGGGGGCCGGGGGGAAGCTTTCTTT. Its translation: CASSYQAGGRGEAFF.

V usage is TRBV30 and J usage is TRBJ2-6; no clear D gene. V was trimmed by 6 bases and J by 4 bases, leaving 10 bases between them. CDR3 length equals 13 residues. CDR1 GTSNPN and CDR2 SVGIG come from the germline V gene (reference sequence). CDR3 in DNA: TGTGCCTGTCAAGTAATCGGGGCCAACGTCCTGACTTTC. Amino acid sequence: CACQVIGANVLTF. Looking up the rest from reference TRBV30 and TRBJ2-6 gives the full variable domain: SQTIHQWPATLVQPVGSPLSLECTVEGTSNPNLYWYRQAAGRGLQLLFYSVGIGQISSEVPQNLSASRPQDRQFILSSKKLLLSDSGFYLCACQVIGANVLTFGAGSRLTVL.

CDR3 nucleotide sequence: TGTGCCAGCAGTCAACCGCCGCGCAACTATGGCTACACCTTC. It encodes CASSQPPRNYGYTF. J is TRBJ1-2 and V is TRBV7-2; no reliable D call. V shed 6 bases and J shed 2 bases, with 13 bases lying between them. CDR3 length: 14 residues. Germline loops: CDR1 SGHTA, CDR2 FQGNSA.

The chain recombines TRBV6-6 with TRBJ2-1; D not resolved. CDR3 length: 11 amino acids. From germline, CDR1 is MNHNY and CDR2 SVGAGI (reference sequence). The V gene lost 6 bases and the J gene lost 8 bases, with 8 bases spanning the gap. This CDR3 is CASSNRDEQFF. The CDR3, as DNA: TGTGCCAGCAGCAATCGGGATGAGCAGTTCTTC.

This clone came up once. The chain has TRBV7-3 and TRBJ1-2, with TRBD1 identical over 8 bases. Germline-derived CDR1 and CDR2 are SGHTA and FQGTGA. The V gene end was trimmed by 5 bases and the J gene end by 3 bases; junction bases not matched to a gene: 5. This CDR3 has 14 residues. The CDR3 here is CASSHGQGDYGYTF. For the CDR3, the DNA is TGTGCCAGCAGCCACGGACAGGGCGACTATGGCTACACCTTC.

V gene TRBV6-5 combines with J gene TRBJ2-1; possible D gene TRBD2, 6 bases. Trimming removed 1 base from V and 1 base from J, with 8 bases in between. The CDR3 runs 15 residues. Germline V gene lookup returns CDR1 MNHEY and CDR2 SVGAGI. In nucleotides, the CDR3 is TGTGCCAGCAGTTACTGGGGGGAATCCTACAATGAGCAGTTCTTC. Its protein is CASSYWGESYNEQFF.

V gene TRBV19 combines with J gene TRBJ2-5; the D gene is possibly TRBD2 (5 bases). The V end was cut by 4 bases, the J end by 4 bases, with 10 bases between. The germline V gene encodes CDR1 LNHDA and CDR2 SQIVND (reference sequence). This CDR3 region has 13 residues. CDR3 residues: CASSKRGGETQYF. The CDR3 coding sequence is TGTGCCAGTAGTAAGAGAGGAGGAGAGACCCAGTACTTC.

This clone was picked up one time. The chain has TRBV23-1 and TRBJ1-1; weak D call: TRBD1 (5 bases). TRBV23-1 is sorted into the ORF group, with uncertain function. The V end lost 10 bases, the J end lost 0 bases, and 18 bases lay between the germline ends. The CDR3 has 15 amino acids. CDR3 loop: CATQRGGEMNTEAFF. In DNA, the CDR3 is TGCGCCACCCAGCGGGGAGGGGAAATGAACACTGAAGCTTTCTTT.

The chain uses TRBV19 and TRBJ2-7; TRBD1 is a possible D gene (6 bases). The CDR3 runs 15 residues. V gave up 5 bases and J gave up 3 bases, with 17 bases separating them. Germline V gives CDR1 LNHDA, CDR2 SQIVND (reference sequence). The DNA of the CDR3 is TGTGCCAGTAGTTCGGTTAGGACAGCCAGCTACGAGCAGTACTTC. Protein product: CASSSVRTASYEQYF.

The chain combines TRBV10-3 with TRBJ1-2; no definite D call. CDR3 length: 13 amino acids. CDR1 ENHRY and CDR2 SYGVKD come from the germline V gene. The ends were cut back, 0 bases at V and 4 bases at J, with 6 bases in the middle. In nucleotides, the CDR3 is TGTGCCATCAGTGAGTCGTCCACCTATGGCTACACCTTC. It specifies CAISESSTYGYTF.

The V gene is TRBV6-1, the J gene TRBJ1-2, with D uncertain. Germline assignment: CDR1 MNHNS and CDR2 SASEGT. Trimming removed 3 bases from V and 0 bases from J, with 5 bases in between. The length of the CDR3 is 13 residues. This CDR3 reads CASSDSTNYGYTF. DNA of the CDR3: TGTGCCAGCAGTGACAGTACTAACTATGGCTACACCTTC.

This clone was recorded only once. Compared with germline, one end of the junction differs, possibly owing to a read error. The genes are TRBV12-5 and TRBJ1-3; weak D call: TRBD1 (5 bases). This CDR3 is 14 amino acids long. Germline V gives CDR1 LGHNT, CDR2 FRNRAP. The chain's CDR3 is CASAGGRAGNTIYF. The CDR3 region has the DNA TGTGCTAGTGCCGGGGGGAGAGCTGGCAACACCATATATTTT.

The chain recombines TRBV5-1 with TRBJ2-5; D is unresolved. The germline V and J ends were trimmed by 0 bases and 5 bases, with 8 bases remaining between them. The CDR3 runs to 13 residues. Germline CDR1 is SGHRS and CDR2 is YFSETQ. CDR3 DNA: TGCGCCAGCAGCTTGGATCCGCGGGAGACCCAGTACTTC. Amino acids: CASSLDPRETQYF. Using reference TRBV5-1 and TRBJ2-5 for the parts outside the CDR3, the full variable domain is KAGVTQTPRYLIKTRGQQVTLSCSPISGHRSVSWYQQTPGQGLQFLFEYFSETQRNKGNFPGRFSGRQFSNSRSEMNVSTLELGDSALYLCASSLDPRETQYFGPGTRLLVL.